This entry describes one T cell receptor beta chain. TCRdb reanalysed the 5' RACE reads using MiXCR and keeps one entry per CDR3 protein. The profile shows about 280,000 distinct CDR3 sequences, approximately 8.5% of them singletons. The CDR3 extends over 15 amino acids. Trimming removed 5 bases from V and 4 bases from J; junction bases left unmatched: 4. The germline gives CDR1 SGHVT, CDR2 SQSDAQ. These data belong to a study of identical twins. These data were also reused for a study on yellow fever vaccine responses in identical twins.

The TCR was taken from a woman younger than 35 in good health. This chain links TRBV7-4 with TRBJ2-3, with TRBD2 identical over 12 bases. The sequencing sample was made of memory (CD45RO+) T cells sorted from blood. CDR3 in amino acids: CASSNLAGGPDTQYF. The CDR3 bases are TGTGCCAGCAGCAATCTAGCGGGGGGGCCAGATACGCAGTATTTT.